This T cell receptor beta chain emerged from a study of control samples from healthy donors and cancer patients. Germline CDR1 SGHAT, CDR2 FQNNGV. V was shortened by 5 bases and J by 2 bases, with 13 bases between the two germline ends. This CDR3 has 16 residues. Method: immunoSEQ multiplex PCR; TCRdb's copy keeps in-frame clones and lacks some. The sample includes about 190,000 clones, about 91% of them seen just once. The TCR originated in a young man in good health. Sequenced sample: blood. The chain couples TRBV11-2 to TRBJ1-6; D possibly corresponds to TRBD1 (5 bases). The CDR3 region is CASSPSGDAYNSPLHF. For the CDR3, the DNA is TGTGCCAGCAGCCCCTCGGGGGATGCCTATAATTCACCCCTCCACTTT.